Listed below are T cell receptor beta chains from one sample, sequenced in a study of OX40 agonist ivuxolimab in advanced cancers. Here immunoSEQ multiplex PCR was the method, and the copy in TCRdb shows in-frame clones only, minus some. The top ten clones hold less than 10% of a sample with approximately 79,000 clones, 92% of them seen once. This material consisted of CD4+ or CD8+ T cells sorted from blood, taken in a trial of the OX40 agonist ivuxolimab. The receptor set was obtained from an adult with an advanced solid tumor such as melanoma, head and neck, liver or kidney cancer. The CDR3 runs from the conserved cysteine through the conserved F or W.

J: TRBJ1-4
V: TRBV6-1
CDR3: CASSGYASTNEKLFF

J: TRBJ2-1
V: TRBV9
CDR3: CASSLSQRGAPYNEQFF

J: TRBJ1-1
V: TRBV7-2
CDR3: CASSFWTGEVPNTEAFF

J: TRBJ1-3
V: TRBV6-6
CDR3: CASSYPGGLGNTIYF

J: TRBJ2-3
V: TRBV9
CDR3: CASVELAGGPDTQYF

J: TRBJ2-7
V: TRBV7-2
CDR3: CASSSQLGLAVYEQYF

J: TRBJ2-7
V: TRBV7-9
CDR3: CASSPRQGPYEQYF

J: TRBJ2-3
V: TRBV9
CDR3: CASSVGGDTQYF

J: TRBJ1-1
V: TRBV6-1
CDR3: CASSERGIMNTEAFF

J: TRBJ2-3
V: TRBV7-2
CDR3: CASSLTSGETDTQYF

J: TRBJ2-7
V: TRBV9
CDR3: CASSGGQGRPYEQYF

J: TRBJ1-5
V: TRBV7-9
CDR3: CASSLPDYSNQPQHF

J: TRBJ2-7
V: TRBV6-5
CDR3: CASSYRGRENYEQYF

J: TRBJ2-1
V: TRBV2
CDR3: CASSEEAGGVDEQFF

J: TRBJ1-2
V: TRBV21-1
CDR3: CASSKWGEKDRAVYGYTF

J: TRBJ2-3
V: TRBV6-1
CDR3: CASSEEASGGRNTQYF

J: TRBJ1-1
V: TRBV5-1
CDR3: CASSLSGGEAFF

J: TRBJ2-1
V: TRBV9
CDR3: CASSEQGRHEQFF

J: TRBJ1-5
V: TRBV5-6
CDR3: CASSAGSNQPQHF

J: TRBJ2-7
V: TRBV27
CDR3: CASRHAYEQYF

J: TRBJ2-2
V: TRBV28
CDR3: CASNLERNTGELFF

J: TRBJ1-5
V: TRBV15
CDR3: CATSSPYGGSQPQHF

J: TRBJ2-1
V: TRBV7-9
CDR3: CASSSLTSGNEQFF

J: TRBJ2-3
V: TRBV5-1
CDR3: CASSFWSTDTQYF

J: TRBJ1-6
V: TRBV7-6
CDR3: CASSPAQGYNSPLHF

J: TRBJ2-7
V: TRBV19
CDR3: CASSPGLGYEQYF

J: TRBJ2-1
V: TRBV4-1
CDR3: CASSQGPLVGNEQFF

J: TRBJ2-3
V: TRBV7-3
CDR3: CASSSDFGTDTQYF

J: TRBJ2-7
V: TRBV5-1
CDR3: CASSLAGGLDEQYF

J: TRBJ2-3
V: TRBV5-5
CDR3: CASSLGFDGRSTDTQYF

J: TRBJ2-5
V: TRBV7-9
CDR3: CASSETGGPSWETQYF

J: TRBJ2-7
V: TRBV6-1
CDR3: CASSEALGEPNYEQYF

J: TRBJ1-1
V: TRBV6-1
CDR3: CASSAPGGWSTEAFF

J: TRBJ2-1
V: TRBV27
CDR3: CASSLFRYNEQFF

J: TRBJ2-3
V: TRBV7-7
CDR3: CASSPEAGTDTQYF